This TCR beta chain was observed in a study of blood T cell repertoires in COVID-19. Study-wide context: The cDNA or gDNA used as material had been derived from T cells, B-cell-depleted T cells, or PBMCs.

CDR3 length equals 16 residues. Germline lookup yields CDR1 SGHRS and CDR2 YFSETQ. With 4 bases clipped from V and 3 bases from J, the junction kept 5 bases outside the gene matches. This clone occurred a few times. TCRdb's copy holds only in-frame clones and misses some; the assay was immunoSEQ multiplex PCR. In the table there are 220,000 or so clones, about 81% of which are singletons. V gene TRBV5-1 combines with J gene TRBJ1-4; 11 positions match TRBD1. The specimen sequenced was peripheral blood. The source is an elderly woman with COVID-19, enrolled during active disease. The CDR3: CASSAGTGGPNEKLFF. The CDR3 region has the DNA TGCGCCAGCAGCGCTGGGACAGGGGGTCCTAATGAAAAACTGTTTTTT.